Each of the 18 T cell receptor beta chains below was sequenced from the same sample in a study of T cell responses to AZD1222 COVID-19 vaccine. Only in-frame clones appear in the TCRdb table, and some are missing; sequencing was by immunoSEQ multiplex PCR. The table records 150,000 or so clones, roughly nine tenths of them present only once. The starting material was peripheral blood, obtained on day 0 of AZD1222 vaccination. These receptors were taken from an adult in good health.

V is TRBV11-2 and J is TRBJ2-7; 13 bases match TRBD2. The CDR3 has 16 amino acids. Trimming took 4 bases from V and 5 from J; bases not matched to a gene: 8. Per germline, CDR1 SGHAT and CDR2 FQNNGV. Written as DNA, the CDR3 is TGTGCCAGCAGCTCGAGGATGGGACTAGCGGGAAACGAGCAGTACTTC. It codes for CASSSRMGLAGNEQYF.

CDR3 residues: CASSPGLAGVADTQYF. CDR3 DNA: TGTGCCAGCAGCCCCGGACTAGCGGGAGTGGCAGATACGCAGTATTTT. This rearrangement joins TRBV7-9 to TRBJ2-3; 13 nucleotides agree with TRBD2. Germline V gives CDR1 SEHNR, CDR2 FQNEAQ (reference sequence). The trim removed 5 bases at V and 4 bases at J, leaving 6 bases unmatched. The CDR3 covers 16 residues.

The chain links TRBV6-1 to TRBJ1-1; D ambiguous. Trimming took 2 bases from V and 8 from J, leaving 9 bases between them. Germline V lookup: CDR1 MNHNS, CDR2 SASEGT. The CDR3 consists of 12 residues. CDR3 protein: CASSETVVEAFF. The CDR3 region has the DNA TGTGCCAGCAGTGAAACTGTCGTGGAAGCTTTCTTT.

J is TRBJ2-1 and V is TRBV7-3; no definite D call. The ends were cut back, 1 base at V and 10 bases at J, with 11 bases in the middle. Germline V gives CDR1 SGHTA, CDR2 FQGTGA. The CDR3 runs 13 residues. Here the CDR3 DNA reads TGTGCCAGCAGCTTAATCCCCCTTGGGGAGCAGTTCTTC. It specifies CASSLIPLGEQFF.

The DNA for the CDR3 is TGTGCCAGCAGCGCCAGTGCATATAGCAATCAGCCCCAGCATTTT. Protein product: CASSASAYSNQPQHF. This chain uses TRBV9 with TRBJ1-5; D is undetermined. CDR1 and CDR2 (germline): SGDLS, YYNGEE. The CDR3 spans 15 residues. V lost 3 bases, J lost 0 bases, and 10 bases lay in between.

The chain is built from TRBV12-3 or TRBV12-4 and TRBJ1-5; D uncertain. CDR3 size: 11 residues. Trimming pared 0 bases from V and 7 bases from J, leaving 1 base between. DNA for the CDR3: TGTGCCAGCAGTTTAGCCCAGCCCCAGCATTTT. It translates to CASSLAQPQHF.

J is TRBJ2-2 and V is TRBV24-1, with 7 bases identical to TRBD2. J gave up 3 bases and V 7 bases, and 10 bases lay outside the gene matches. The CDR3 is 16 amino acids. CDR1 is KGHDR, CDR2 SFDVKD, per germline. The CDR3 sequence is CATRPGIAGDTGELFF. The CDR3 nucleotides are TGTGCCACCAGGCCGGGGATTGCGGGGGACACCGGGGAGCTGTTTTTT.

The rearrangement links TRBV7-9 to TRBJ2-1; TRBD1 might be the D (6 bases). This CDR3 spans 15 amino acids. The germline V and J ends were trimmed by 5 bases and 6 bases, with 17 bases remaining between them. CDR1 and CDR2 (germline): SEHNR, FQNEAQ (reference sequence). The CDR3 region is CASSPQRGSRNEQFF. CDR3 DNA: TGTGCCAGCAGCCCACAAAGGGGGAGCCGCAATGAGCAGTTCTTC. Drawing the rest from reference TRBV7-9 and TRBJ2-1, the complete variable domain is DTGVSQNPRHKITKRGQNVTFRCDPISEHNRLYWYRQTLGQGPEFLTYFQNEAQLEKSRLLSDRFSAERPKGSFSTLEIQRTEQGDSAMYLCASSPQRGSRNEQFFGPGTRLTVL.

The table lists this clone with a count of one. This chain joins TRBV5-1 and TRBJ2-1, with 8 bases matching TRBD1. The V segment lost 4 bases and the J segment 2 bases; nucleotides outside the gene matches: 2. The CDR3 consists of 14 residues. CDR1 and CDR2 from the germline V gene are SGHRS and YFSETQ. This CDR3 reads CASSVDRAYNEQFF. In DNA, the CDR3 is TGCGCCAGCAGCGTGGACAGGGCCTACAATGAGCAGTTCTTC.

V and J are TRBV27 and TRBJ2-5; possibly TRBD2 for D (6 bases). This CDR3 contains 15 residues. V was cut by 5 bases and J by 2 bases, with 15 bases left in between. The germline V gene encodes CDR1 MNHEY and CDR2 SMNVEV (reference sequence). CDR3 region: CASSGVGGGQETQYF. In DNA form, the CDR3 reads TGTGCCAGCAGTGGGGTGGGAGGAGGTCAAGAGACCCAGTACTTC.

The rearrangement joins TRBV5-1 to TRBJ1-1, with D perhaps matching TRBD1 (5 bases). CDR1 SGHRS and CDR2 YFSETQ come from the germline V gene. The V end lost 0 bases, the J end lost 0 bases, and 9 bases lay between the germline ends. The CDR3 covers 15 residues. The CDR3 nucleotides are TGCGCCAGCAGCTTGGCCGGGGGAGTGAACACTGAAGCTTTCTTT. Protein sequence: CASSLAGGVNTEAFF.

The CDR3: CASSYKENTEAFF. The CDR3 DNA is TGTGCCAGCAGTTACAAGGAGAACACTGAAGCTTTCTTT. This rearrangement joins TRBV6-2 or TRBV6-3 to TRBJ1-1, with D unresolved. Germline V gene lookup returns CDR1 MNHEY and CDR2 SVGEGT. V dropped 2 bases and J dropped 1 base, with 5 bases sitting between them. This CDR3 is built from 13 residues.

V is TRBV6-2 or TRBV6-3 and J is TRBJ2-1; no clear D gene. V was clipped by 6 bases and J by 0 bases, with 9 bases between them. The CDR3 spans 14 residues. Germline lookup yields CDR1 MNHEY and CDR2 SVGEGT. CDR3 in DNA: TGTGCCAGCAGCCATGGCAGCTCCTACAATGAGCAGTTCTTC. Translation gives CASSHGSSYNEQFF.

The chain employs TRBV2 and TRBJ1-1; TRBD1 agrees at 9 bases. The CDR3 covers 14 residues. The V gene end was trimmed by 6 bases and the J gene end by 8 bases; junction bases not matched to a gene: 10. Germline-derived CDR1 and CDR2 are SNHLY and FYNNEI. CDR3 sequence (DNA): TGTGCCAGCAGAGGGGGACAGGGATTTATCGAAGCTTTCTTT. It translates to CASRGGQGFIEAFF.

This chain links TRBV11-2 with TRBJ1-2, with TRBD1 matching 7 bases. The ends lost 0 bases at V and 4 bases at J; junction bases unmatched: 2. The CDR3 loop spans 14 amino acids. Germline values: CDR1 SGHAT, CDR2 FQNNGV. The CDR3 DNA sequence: TGTGCCAGCAGCTTAGACAGGGGGGCCTATGGCTACACCTTC. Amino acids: CASSLDRGAYGYTF.

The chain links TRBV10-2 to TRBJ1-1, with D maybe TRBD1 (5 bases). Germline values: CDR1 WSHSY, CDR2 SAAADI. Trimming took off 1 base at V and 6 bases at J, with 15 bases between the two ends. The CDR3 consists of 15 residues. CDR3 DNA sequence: TGCGCCAGCAGTGAGTGGTCGACAGTAAAAGCTGAAGCTTTCTTT. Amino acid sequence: CASSEWSTVKAEAFF.

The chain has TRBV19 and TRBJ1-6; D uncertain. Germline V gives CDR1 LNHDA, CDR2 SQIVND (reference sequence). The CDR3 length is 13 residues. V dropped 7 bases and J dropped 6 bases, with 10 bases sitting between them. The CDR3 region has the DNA TGTGCCAGTACCACGGGCGGTAATTCACCCCTCCACTTT. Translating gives CASTTGGNSPLHF.

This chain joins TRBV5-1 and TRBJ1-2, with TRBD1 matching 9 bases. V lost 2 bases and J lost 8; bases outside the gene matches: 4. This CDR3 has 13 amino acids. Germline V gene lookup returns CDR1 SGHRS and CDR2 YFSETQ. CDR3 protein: CASSFRQGDGYTF. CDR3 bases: TGCGCCAGCAGCTTTCGACAGGGGGACGGCTACACCTTC.